Sequencing of this TCR beta chain was carried out in a study of identical twins. Study-wide results and caveats: Sharing of beta out-of-frame sequences by twins showed a weaker excess. Conclusions rested on cross-sectional statistics rather than following the same donors.

V gave up 4 bases and J gave up 6 bases, with 13 bases separating them. The germline V gene has CDR1 MNHEY and CDR2 SVGAGI. This CDR3 is built from 13 residues. This clonotype was counted many times. The antigen is not known. TCRdb reprocessed the 5' RACE reads with MiXCR, giving one entry per CDR3 protein. The sample lists about 240,000 distinct CDR3 sequences, 10% occurring once. The specimen sequenced was memory T cells sorted from blood. The V gene is TRBV6-5, the J gene TRBJ2-7; perhaps TRBD1 as D (5 bases). This clonotype was obtained from a man in his fifties or sixties in good health. CDR3 nucleotides: TGTGCCAGCAGTTCGCCAGGGTCTTCCGAGCAGTACTTC. Translation: CASSSPGSSEQYF.